A single T cell receptor (beta chain) is shown here with its context. This clone was detected once. No cognate antigen has been identified for it. No base-level quality is on record; no much larger clone is a single base apart. The library was generated by the immunoSEQ multiplex PCR assay. TCRdb retrieved this table from immuneACCESS and kept in-frame rearrangements only. Not all clones are present; in checked studies, unresolved V genes account for under half, and no reason is known for the remainder. Across this sample there are around 97,000 clones, with over 85% seen only once. Of the sample, 0.25% to 0.35% is held by the ten largest clones. This specimen comes from a study of technical replicates of blood from several donors (dated by TCRdb to the late 2010s). The TCR originated in a human donor in good health. The sequenced sample consisted of T cells isolated from PBMCs.

The CDR3: CASSFGAGYTF. The DNA sequence reads TGTGCCAGCAGTTTTGGGGCAGGCTACACCTTC. The receptor chain draws on TRBV28 and TRBJ1-2; TRBD1 could be the D gene, as 5 bases match. The junction shows trimming of 3 bases on V and 8 bases on J, plus 7 bases between the germline ends. In the germline V gene, CDR1 corresponds to MDHEN and CDR2 to SYDVKM. Inclusive of the bounding cysteine and phenylalanine, the CDR3 is 11 residues long. The kept DNA is CDR3 alone, 33 bases in frame from the first base.